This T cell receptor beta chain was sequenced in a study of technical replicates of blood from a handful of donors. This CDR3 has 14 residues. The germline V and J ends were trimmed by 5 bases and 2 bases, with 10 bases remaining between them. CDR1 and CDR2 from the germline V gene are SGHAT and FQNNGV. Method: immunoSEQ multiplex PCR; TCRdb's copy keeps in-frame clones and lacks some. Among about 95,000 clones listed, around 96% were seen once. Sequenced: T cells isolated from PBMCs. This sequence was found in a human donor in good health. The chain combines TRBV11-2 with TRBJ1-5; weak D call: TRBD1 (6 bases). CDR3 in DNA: TGTGCCAGCAGCCTCGCAGGGGGCAATCAGCCCCAGCATTTT. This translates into CASSLAGGNQPQHF.